These T cell receptor beta chains were read from a single sample in a study of CD8 T cells in ankylosing spondylitis. Via MiXCR, TCRdb re-called the 5' RACE reads, giving one row per CDR3 protein. The sample includes roughly 440,000 distinct CDR3 sequences, under 20% seen only once; the top ten take over 0.9%. Sequencing used blood, either unsorted or a sorted T cell fraction (not recorded which). The receptors shown here come from a male donor with ankylosing spondylitis. Each CDR3 is given with its conserved first and last residue. D genes are given only for firm matches. Clone size appears in some rows only: once, few, many, or a class for an expanded clone.

CDR3 protein | CDR3 DNA | V gene | D gene | J gene | clone size
CASSLQGAPTGYTF | TGTGCCAGCAGCCTTCAGGGGGCCCCCACGGGCTACACCTTC | TRBV3-1 | TRBD1 | TRBJ1-2 | few
CASSSGQGTLEQYF | TGCGCCAGCAGCTCCGGACAGGGTACATTGGAGCAGTACTTC | TRBV5-1 | TRBD1 | TRBJ2-7 | .
CASSLGVRVGSNEQFF | TGTGCCAGCAGCCTAGGGGTGCGGGTGGGGAGCAATGAGCAGTTCTTC | TRBV7-9 | . | TRBJ2-1 | .
CASRGQQHNEQFF | TGTGCCAGCAGGGGACAGCAACACAATGAGCAGTTCTTC | TRBV2 | TRBD1 | TRBJ2-1 | .
CSARDGGEQFF | TGCAGCGCTAGGGATGGGGGTGAGCAGTTCTTC | TRBV29-1 | . | TRBJ2-1 | few
CASAPGTANTGELFF | TGCGCCAGTGCCCCCGGGACAGCGAACACCGGGGAGCTGTTTTTT | TRBV5-1 | TRBD1 | TRBJ2-2 | few
CASSHSGRLDTQYF | TGTGCCAGCAGTCATTCCGGACGGTTAGATACGCAGTATTTT | TRBV7-9 | . | TRBJ2-3 | .
CASSHGQLLSSYNEQFF | TGCGCCAGCAGCCACGGACAGTTACTGAGCTCCTACAATGAGCAGTTCTTC | TRBV4-1 | . | TRBJ2-1 | .
CASSQYYGTDTQYF | TGTGCCAGCAGCCAATACTACGGCACAGATACGCAGTATTTT | TRBV6-2/TRBV6-3 | . | TRBJ2-3 | .
CASSLQEAGGGYSPLHF | TGTGCCAGCAGCTTACAGGAGGCAGGGGGCGGGTATTCACCCCTCCACTTT | TRBV7-2 | TRBD1 | TRBJ1-6 | .
CASSLQASGALTNTQYF | TGTGCCAGCAGCTTACAGGCTAGCGGAGCCCTCACGAATACGCAGTATTTT | TRBV7-2 | TRBD2 | TRBJ2-3 | few
CASSITDSYGYTF | TGTGCCAGTAGTATCACGGACAGCTATGGCTACACCTTC | TRBV19 | . | TRBJ1-2 | few
CASRARQDSEAFF | TGTGCCAGCAGAGCTAGACAGGATAGTGAAGCTTTCTTT | TRBV6-1 | . | TRBJ1-1 | .
CASSQVLNTEAFF | TGTGCCAGCAGTCAGGTCCTGAACACTGAAGCTTTCTTT | TRBV6-1 | . | TRBJ1-1 | many
CASSQQGLGMNTEAFF | TGTGCCAGCAGCCAACAGGGTCTTGGCATGAACACTGAAGCTTTCTTT | TRBV14 | . | TRBJ1-1 | .
CASSPGQGVQPQHF | TGTGCCAGCAGTCCAGGACAGGGCGTTCAGCCCCAGCATTTT | TRBV12-3/TRBV12-4 | TRBD1 | TRBJ1-5 | many
CASSTGTNFQETQYF | TGTGCCAGTAGCACCGGGACTAACTTTCAAGAGACCCAGTACTTC | TRBV19 | TRBD2 | TRBJ2-5 | few
CATSRVKGAQLTF | TGTGCCACCAGCAGAGTGAAGGGGGCCCAACTCACCTTC | TRBV15 | TRBD1 | TRBJ1-2 | .
CSVSKQYNEQFF | TGCAGTGTTTCGAAACAGTACAATGAGCAGTTCTTC | TRBV20-1 | . | TRBJ2-1 | .
CSAFPTGDEQFF | TGCAGTGCTTTCCCCACAGGGGATGAGCAGTTCTTC | TRBV20-1 | TRBD1 | TRBJ2-1 | few
CASRLMGGTDTQYF | TGTGCCAGCAGGCTAATGGGGGGCACAGATACGCAGTATTTT | TRBV27 | . | TRBJ2-3 | few
CSARRSGTVNTGELFF | TGCAGTGCTAGAAGGTCCGGGACAGTAAACACCGGGGAGCTGTTTTTT | TRBV20-1 | TRBD1 | TRBJ2-2 | .
CASSQLLSGTGQETQYF | TGTGCCAGCAGCCAATTGCTTTCCGGGACAGGGCAAGAGACCCAGTACTTC | TRBV3-1 | TRBD1 | TRBJ2-5 | few
CASSYDPTNEKLFF | TGTGCCAGCAGTTATGACCCAACTAATGAAAAACTGTTTTTT | TRBV6-5 | . | TRBJ1-4 | .
CAISRDRDQFF | TGTGCCATCAGCCGGGACAGAGACCAGTTCTTC | TRBV10-3 | TRBD1 | TRBJ2-1 | .
CASSRMGGPDNEQFF | TGTGCCAGCAGCCGGATGGGGGGGCCGGACAATGAGCAGTTCTTC | TRBV6-1 | . | TRBJ2-1 | .
CSARDHGGLSTEAFF | TGCAGTGCTAGAGATCATGGCGGTTTGAGCACTGAAGCTTTCTTT | TRBV20-1 | . | TRBJ1-1 | .
CASSLGWTNLNTEAFF | TGTGCCAGCAGTTTGGGATGGACCAACTTGAACACTGAAGCTTTCTTT | TRBV28 | . | TRBJ1-1 | few
CASSPTAGQGSYGGELFF | TGTGCCAGCAGTCCAACAGCGGGACAGGGATCGTATGGCGGGGAGCTGTTTTTT | TRBV12-3/TRBV12-4 | TRBD1 | TRBJ2-2 | .
CASSLESAGGFTDTQYF | TGCGCCAGCAGCTTGGAATCAGCGGGGGGATTCACAGATACGCAGTATTTT | TRBV5-1 | TRBD2 | TRBJ2-3 | few
CSAREGAGGPLHF | TGCAGTGCTAGAGAGGGGGCAGGGGGGCCCCTCCACTTT | TRBV20-1 | TRBD1 | TRBJ1-6 | few
CASSSHRGHEQYF | TGTGCCAGCAGTTCTCACAGGGGCCACGAGCAGTACTTC | TRBV28 | TRBD1 | TRBJ2-7 | .
CASSHLGDTIYF | TGTGCCAGCAGCCACCTCGGGGACACCATATATTTT | TRBV3-1 | . | TRBJ1-3 | .
CASSVDLAAHTEAFF | TGTGCCAGCAGCGTAGACTTGGCGGCCCACACTGAAGCTTTCTTT | TRBV9 | . | TRBJ1-1 | .
CASSPGASPTYEQYF | TGTGCCAGCTCACCAGGGGCCTCACCTACGTATGAGCAGTACTTC | TRBV18 | . | TRBJ2-7 | few
CASSLWSTNEKLFF | TGCGCCAGCAGCTTGTGGAGCACTAATGAAAAACTGTTTTTT | TRBV5-1 | . | TRBJ1-4 | few
CSANQLAGLSYNEQFF | TGCAGTGCCAACCAACTAGCGGGCCTCTCCTACAATGAGCAGTTCTTC | TRBV20-1 | TRBD2 | TRBJ2-1 | many
CASSLRRGSYNEQFF | TGTGCCAGCAGCTTAAGGCGCGGAAGCTACAATGAGCAGTTCTTC | TRBV7-8 | . | TRBJ2-1 | few
CASSLWGDGPGLAGGPAGGELFF | TGTGCCAGCAGTTTATGGGGGGATGGTCCGGGACTAGCGGGAGGGCCAGCCGGCGGGGAGCTGTTTTTT | TRBV28 | TRBD2 | TRBJ2-2 | .
CASSQTGGVHNSPLHF | TGTGCCAGCAGCCAGACAGGGGGCGTCCATAATTCACCCCTCCACTTT | TRBV5-6 | TRBD1 | TRBJ1-6 | .
CASSFHGMNTEAFF | TGTGCCAGCAGCTTCCACGGTATGAACACTGAAGCTTTCTTT | TRBV11-3 | . | TRBJ1-1 | .
CASSFPSGGSYEQYF | TGTGCCAGCAGTTTCCCCAGCGGGGGCTCCTACGAGCAGTACTTC | TRBV28 | TRBD2 | TRBJ2-7 | .
CSALGTAYGYTF | TGCAGTGCCCTTGGGACAGCCTATGGCTACACCTTC | TRBV20-1 | TRBD1 | TRBJ1-2 | .
CASSYAGANVLTF | TGTGCCAGCAGTTACGCTGGGGCCAACGTCCTGACTTTC | TRBV6-5 | . | TRBJ2-6 | few
CASSLRRSGGGYTF | TGTGCCAGCAGCTTACGGAGGTCAGGGGGAGGCTACACCTTC | TRBV7-2 | TRBD1 | TRBJ1-2 | once
CASSSLRGRGGDTEAFF | TGTGCCAGCAGCTCCCTTCGGGGCAGGGGGGGCGACACTGAAGCTTTCTTT | TRBV5-8 | TRBD1 | TRBJ1-1 | few
CATSRDGTETQYF | TGTGCCACCAGCAGAGATGGTACGGAGACCCAGTACTTC | TRBV15 | . | TRBJ2-5 | few
CASSQVKGSSPLHF | TGTGCCAGCAGCCAAGTTAAGGGGAGCTCGCCCCTCCACTTT | TRBV3-1 | . | TRBJ1-6 | .
CATSLGGQGAHEQYF | TGTGCCACCAGCTTGGGGGGCCAGGGGGCCCACGAGCAGTACTTC | TRBV15 | TRBD1 | TRBJ2-7 | few
CSARQDRGLGGYTF | TGCAGTGCTAGACAAGACAGGGGGTTGGGTGGCTACACCTTC | TRBV20-1 | TRBD1 | TRBJ1-2 | few
CASSLSGANVLTF | TGTGCCAGCAGTCTTAGTGGGGCCAACGTCCTGACTTTC | TRBV12-3/TRBV12-4 | . | TRBJ2-6 | many
CSVEPQDQSSYNEQFF | TGCAGCGTTGAACCCCAGGATCAGAGCTCCTACAATGAGCAGTTCTTC | TRBV29-1 | . | TRBJ2-1 | .
CASSPGQPGTDTQYF | TGTGCCAGCTCACCGGGACAGCCTGGCACAGATACGCAGTATTTT | TRBV18 | TRBD1 | TRBJ2-3 | few
CASSPTGSYTEAFF | TGTGCCAGCAGTCCGACAGGGAGTTACACTGAAGCTTTCTTT | TRBV12-3/TRBV12-4 | TRBD1 | TRBJ1-1 | many
CSARDSASGRSTGELFF | TGCAGTGCTAGAGATTCAGCTAGCGGGAGAAGCACCGGGGAGCTGTTTTTT | TRBV20-1 | TRBD2 | TRBJ2-2 | few
CASSHPGEQFF | TGTGCCAGCAGCCACCCGGGTGAGCAGTTCTTC | TRBV11-2 | . | TRBJ2-1 | few
CASSARGTGGPGELFF | TGTGCCAGCAGCGCCCGGGGGACAGGGGGTCCCGGGGAGCTGTTTTTT | TRBV7-3 | TRBD1 | TRBJ2-2 | .
CASSLAGYTQYF | TGTGCCAGCAGTTTAGCTGGGTATACGCAGTATTTT | TRBV12-3/TRBV12-4 | . | TRBJ2-3 | .